A selection of T cell receptor beta chains follows, all from one sample in a study of T cell repertoires in cytomegalovirus infection. Each CDR3 protein gets one entry after TCRdb re-called the reads with MiXCR. Of around 350,000 distinct CDR3 sequences in the sample, 15% to 20% were seen once. Material for sequencing was PBMCs. These receptors came from a human donor in good health (CMV status not recorded). Some clones in this sample may be carry-over from other donors' samples. The CDR3 runs from the conserved cysteine through the conserved F or W.

length	V	J	CDR3
14	TRBV7-8	TRBJ2-7	CASSPSWPGYEQYF
15	TRBV7-2	TRBJ2-5	CASSLAGTTQETQYF
15	TRBV7-9	TRBJ2-7	CASSLAPETGYEQYF
17	TRBV7-9	TRBJ2-3	CASRLVWRNGRTDTQYF
14	TRBV12-3/TRBV12-4	TRBJ2-6	CASSLGGGTHVLTF
13	TRBV6-1	TRBJ1-5	CASRGQPGQPQHF
15	TRBV19	TRBJ2-7	CASRLAGPPTYEQYF
14	TRBV29-1	TRBJ1-1	CSVEGTGLNTEAFF
13	TRBV29-1	TRBJ2-7	CSVVKGVTYEQYF
19	TRBV7-8	TRBJ1-4	CASSLRWGQALSTNEKLFF
16	TRBV20-1	TRBJ1-2	CSARDNWTGDNYGYTF
14	TRBV12-3/TRBV12-4	TRBJ2-3	CASTQRGNTDTQYF
15	TRBV20-1	TRBJ2-3	CSAPESETSTDTQYF
12	TRBV10-3	TRBJ1-3	CATRDRGNTIYF
13	TRBV2	TRBJ1-5	CASSEALRQPQHF
12	TRBV7-9	TRBJ2-3	CASSISGGWQYF
14	TRBV28	TRBJ2-1	CAGSTGNLYNEQFF
14	TRBV5-1	TRBJ2-1	CASSLDSFYNEQFF
13	TRBV6-2/TRBV6-3	TRBJ2-7	CASGLLQPYEQYF
16	TRBV5-1	TRBJ2-3	CASSPGTLGGTDTQYF
16	TRBV27	TRBJ2-7	CASSLRPGLASYEQYF
13	TRBV4-2	TRBJ2-2	CASSQATGDKLFF
14	TRBV2	TRBJ1-5	CASSTDRGHQPQHF
14	TRBV27	TRBJ2-5	CARDSASVQETQYF
14	TRBV5-5	TRBJ1-1	CASSPGQGRPEAFF
17	TRBV5-1	TRBJ2-5	CASSLGQGLAFRETQYF
16	TRBV4-3	TRBJ2-5	CASSQDLAVMGETQYF
13	TRBV27	TRBJ2-1	CASSLSVFNEQFF
13	TRBV12-5	TRBJ2-1	CASGLDQYNEQFF
14	TRBV5-1	TRBJ1-1	CASSRVSANTEAFF
15	TRBV5-6	TRBJ1-2	CASSPTGTSHYGYTF
15	TRBV7-6	TRBJ1-6	CASSLMTFGNSPLHF
13	TRBV19	TRBJ2-1	CAASPLGGNEQFF
16	TRBV2	TRBJ2-5	CASSGAVGEGQETQYF
16	TRBV12-3/TRBV12-4	TRBJ2-2	CASSSNQAPNTGELFF
17	TRBV7-2	TRBJ2-3	CASSLASRFVGTDTQYF
16	TRBV7-2	TRBJ2-3	CASSFRTSGRVDTQYF
14	TRBV5-1	TRBJ2-7	CASSLVIPGSEQYF
14	TRBV27	TRBJ2-1	CASMGTSYPNEQFF
15	TRBV12-3/TRBV12-4	TRBJ2-7	CASSPRQGGSDEQYF
16	TRBV7-2	TRBJ2-4	CASSSTPRGLENIQYF
13	TRBV6-2/TRBV6-3	TRBJ2-5	CASSWRTPETQYF
15	TRBV2	TRBJ1-2	CASSPDRRANYGYTF
13	TRBV20-1	TRBJ1-3	CSARDQPGSTIYF
14	TRBV20-1	TRBJ2-3	CSAIMQRETDTQYF
14	TRBV10-3	TRBJ2-2	CAISDLANTGELFF
15	TRBV7-9	TRBJ1-5	CASSLGGTVNQPQHF
16	TRBV19	TRBJ2-1	CASSTLTSGRGDEQFF
16	TRBV5-4	TRBJ1-1	CASSLPGTGSYTEAFF
17	TRBV5-6	TRBJ2-1	CASSPLTGGDSYNEQFF
13	TRBV12-3/TRBV12-4	TRBJ1-4	CASSGGRFEELFF
16	TRBV12-3/TRBV12-4	TRBJ1-1	CASSPKGPALNTEAFF
12	TRBV6-5	TRBJ1-2	CASSSSQGADTF
13	TRBV3-1	TRBJ2-7	CASSLPGYYEQYF
17	TRBV19	TRBJ2-1	CASSPRTSGRANNEQFF
13	TRBV7-6	TRBJ2-7	CASSSSPQYEQYF
12	TRBV29-1	TRBJ2-2	CSGGYLTGELFF
14	TRBV12-5	TRBJ2-1	CASGLARGRNEQFF
16	TRBV28	TRBJ2-7	CASSFFQEPRPGEQYF